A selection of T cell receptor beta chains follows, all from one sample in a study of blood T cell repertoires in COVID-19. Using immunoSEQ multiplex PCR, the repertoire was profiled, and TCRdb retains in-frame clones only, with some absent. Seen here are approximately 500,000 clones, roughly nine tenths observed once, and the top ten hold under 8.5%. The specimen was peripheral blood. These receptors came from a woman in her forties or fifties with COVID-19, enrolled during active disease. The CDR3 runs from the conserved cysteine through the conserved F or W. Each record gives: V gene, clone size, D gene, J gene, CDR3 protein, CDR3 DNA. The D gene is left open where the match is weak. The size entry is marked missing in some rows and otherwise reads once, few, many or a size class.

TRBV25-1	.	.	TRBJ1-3	CASSDERAGGSGNTIYF	TGTGCCAGCAGTGACGAGCGGGCCGGGGGCTCTGGAAACACCATATATTTT
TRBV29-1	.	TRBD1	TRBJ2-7	CSVGLTGVAPRSYEQYF	TGCAGCGTTGGCCTCACAGGGGTAGCTCCCCGGAGCTACGAGCAGTACTTC
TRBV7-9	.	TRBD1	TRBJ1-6	CASSMSGTGDSPLHF	TGTGCCAGCAGCATGTCCGGGACAGGGGATTCACCCCTCCACTTT
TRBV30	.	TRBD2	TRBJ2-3	CAWSGRLRSGGRRDTQYF	TGTGCCTGGAGTGGACGGCTTCGGAGCGGGGGGCGGAGGGATACGCAGTATTTT
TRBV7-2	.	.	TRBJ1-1	CASSLGQTVGTEAFF	TGTGCCAGCAGCTTAGGACAGACAGTGGGTACTGAAGCTTTCTTT
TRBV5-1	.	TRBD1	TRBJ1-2	CASSPVPPDRANYGYTF	TGCGCCAGCAGCCCCGTGCCCCCCGACAGGGCTAACTATGGCTACACCTTC
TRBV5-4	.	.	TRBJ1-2	CASSPANRLGYTF	TGTGCCAGCAGCCCCGCGAATCGACTTGGCTACACCTTC
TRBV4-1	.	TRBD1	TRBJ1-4	CASSRISLQGAGEKLFF	TGCGCCAGCAGCCGCATATCCCTACAGGGGGCTGGGGAAAAACTGTTTTTT
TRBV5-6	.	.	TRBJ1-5	CASSFRAGNQPQHF	TGTGCCAGCAGCTTTCGGGCAGGGAATCAGCCCCAGCATTTT
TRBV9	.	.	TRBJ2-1	CASSGTSLAREQFF	TGTGCCAGCAGCGGGACATCCCTCGCGCGTGAGCAGTTCTTC
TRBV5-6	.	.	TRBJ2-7	CASSLRDTGSGYEQYF	TGTGCCAGCAGCCTCCGGGACACGGGATCGGGCTACGAGCAGTACTTC
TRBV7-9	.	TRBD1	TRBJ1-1	CASSPVGTGGTEAFF	TGTGCCAGCAGCCCAGTGGGGACAGGGGGCACTGAAGCTTTCTTT
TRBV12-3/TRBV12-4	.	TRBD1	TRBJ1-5	CASSRIRDRGIHF	TGTGCCAGCAGCCGGATCCGGGACAGGGGAATCCATTTT
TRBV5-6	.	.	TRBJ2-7	CASSPTGSYEQYF	TGTGCCAGCAGCCCGACAGGATCCTACGAGCAGTACTTC
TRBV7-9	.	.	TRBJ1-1	CASSSPGPVAEAFF	TGTGCCAGCAGCTCCCCCGGTCCCGTGGCTGAAGCTTTCTTT
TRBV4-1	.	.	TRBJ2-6	CASSRGRAKGANVLTF	TGCGCCAGCAGCCGGGGCAGGGCTAAGGGGGCCAACGTCCTGACTTTC
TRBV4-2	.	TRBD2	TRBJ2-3	CASSQDMGGGITDTQYF	TGTGCCAGCAGCCAAGACATGGGCGGGGGGATCACAGATACGCAGTATTTT
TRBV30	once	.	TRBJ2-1	CAWIRDSFNEQFF	TGTGCCTGGATCCGGGATTCCTTCAATGAGCAGTTCTTC
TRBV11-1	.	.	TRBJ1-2	CASSTVLPGNYGYTF	TGTGCCAGCAGTACTGTCCTTCCAGGGAACTATGGCTACACCTTC
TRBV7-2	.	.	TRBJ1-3	CASSLVGGGNTIYF	TGTGCCAGCAGCTTAGTTGGAGGAGGAAACACCATATATTTT
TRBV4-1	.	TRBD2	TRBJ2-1	CASSQVVGLAGGLPYNEQFF	TGCGCCAGCAGCCAAGTGGTAGGACTAGCGGGGGGGCTTCCCTACAATGAGCAGTTCTTC
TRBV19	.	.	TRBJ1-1	CASSILNTEAFF	TGTGCCAGTAGTATCTTGAACACTGAAGCTTTCTTT
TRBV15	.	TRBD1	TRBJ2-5	CATSAGQAIQETQYF	TGTGCCACCAGCGCGGGACAGGCGATCCAAGAGACCCAGTACTTC
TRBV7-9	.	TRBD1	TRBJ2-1	CASSRQGFEQFF	TGTGCCAGCAGCCGACAGGGTTTCGAGCAGTTCTTC
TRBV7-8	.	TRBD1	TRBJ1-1	CASSDRQGSTEAFF	TGTGCCAGCAGCGACCGACAGGGTAGCACTGAAGCTTTCTTT